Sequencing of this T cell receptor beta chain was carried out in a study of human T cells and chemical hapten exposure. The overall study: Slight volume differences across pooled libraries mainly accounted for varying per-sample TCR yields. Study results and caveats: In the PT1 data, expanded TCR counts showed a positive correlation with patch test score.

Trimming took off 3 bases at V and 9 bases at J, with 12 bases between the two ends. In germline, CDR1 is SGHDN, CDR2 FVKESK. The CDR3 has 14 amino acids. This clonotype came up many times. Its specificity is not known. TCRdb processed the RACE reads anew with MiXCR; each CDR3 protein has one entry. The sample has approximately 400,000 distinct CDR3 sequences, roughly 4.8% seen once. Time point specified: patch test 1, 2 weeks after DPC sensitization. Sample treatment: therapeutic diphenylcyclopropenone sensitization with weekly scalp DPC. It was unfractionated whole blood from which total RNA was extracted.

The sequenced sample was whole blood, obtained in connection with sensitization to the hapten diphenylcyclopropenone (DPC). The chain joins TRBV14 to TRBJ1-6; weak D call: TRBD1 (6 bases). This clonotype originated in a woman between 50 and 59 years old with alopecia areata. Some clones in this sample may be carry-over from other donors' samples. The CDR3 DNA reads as TGTGCCAGCAGCCAGGACAGCGAAAGTTCACCCCTCCACTTT. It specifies CASSQDSESSPLHF.